Below are 14 T cell receptor beta chains sequenced from a single sample in a study of PD-L1 blockade in urothelial cancer. Profiled with immunoSEQ multiplex PCR; TCRdb holds only in-frame clones, not every one. Of 130,000 or so clones in the sample, about 88% were seen once. The time point denotes: pretreatment peripheral blood. The sequencing here drew on PBMCs, taken around atezolizumab (anti-PD-L1) treatment. All receptors derive from a middle-aged man with urothelial cancer.

The chain joins TRBV28 to TRBJ2-7; TRBD2 matches 7 bases. V shed 7 bases and J 2 bases; nucleotides not matched to a gene: 11. The length of the CDR3 is 15 residues. CDR1 MDHEN and CDR2 SYDVKM come from the germline V gene. The CDR3 DNA reads as TGTGCCAGCACGTTTGAAAGCGGGACGCCCTACGAGCAGTACTTC. As protein: CASTFESGTPYEQYF.

A word on this clone: It is unclear where the CDR3 begins or ends on the DNA, so no DNA is shown, and the CDR3 is as TCRdb lists it. The V and J genes are TRBV19 and TRBJ1-2; no check of the table's D call, TRBD1, against the DNA was made. The CDR3 region is 16 residues in length, termini included. The germline V gene has CDR1 LNHDA and CDR2 SQIVND (reference sequence). This CDR3 is CASTSGQLRNNYGYTF.

V and J are TRBV6-5 and TRBJ2-5; the match to TRBD2 covers 8 bases. The CDR3 totals 14 residues. Germline CDR1 MNHEY, CDR2 SVGAGI. V was clipped by 6 bases and J by 1 base; unmatched bases: 4. CDR3 sequence: CASRPSGSQETQYF. DNA for the CDR3: TGTGCCAGCAGGCCCAGCGGGAGCCAAGAGACCCAGTACTTC.

As regards this clone: Within the sample, other DNA sequences also encode this same CDR3. This chain links TRBV7-2 with TRBJ2-7; 8 nucleotides line up with TRBD2. The ends lost 2 bases at V and 3 bases at J; junction bases unmatched: 6. The CDR3 is 15 amino acids. Germline assignment: CDR1 SGHTA and CDR2 FQGNSA. CDR3 in DNA: TGTGCCAGCAGCTTACTGCCGGGAGGGAGCTACGAGCAGTACTTC. Translating gives CASSLLPGGSYEQYF.

This chain connects TRBV5-6 to TRBJ2-7; 10 bases are shared with TRBD1. The CDR3 runs to 16 residues. Germline assignment: CDR1 SGHDT and CDR2 YYEEEE. The V gene end was trimmed by 5 bases and the J gene end by 0 bases; junction bases not matched to a gene: 8. The CDR3 nucleotides read TGTGCCAGCAGGGTTACCGGGACAGGGGCCTCCTACGAGCAGTACTTC. Encoded protein: CASRVTGTGASYEQYF. Variable domain in full (rest from reference TRBV5-6 and TRBJ2-7): DAGVTQSPTHLIKTRGQQVTLRCSPKSGHDTVSWYQQALGQGPQFIFQYYEEEERQRGNFPDRFSGHQFPNYSSELNVNALLLGDSALYLCASRVTGTGASYEQYFGPGTRLTVT.

The V call is TRBV7-9, the J call TRBJ2-7; 9 bases line up with TRBD1. The CDR3 has 16 amino acids. V trimming: 5 bases; J trimming: 6 bases; junction bases outside the gene matches: 14. Germline V gene sequence: CDR1 SEHNR, CDR2 FQNEAQ (reference sequence). CDR3 amino acids: CASSPPGTGPLSEQYF. The CDR3 DNA sequence: TGTGCCAGCAGCCCCCCAGGGACAGGGCCTTTATCCGAGCAGTACTTC.

This chain connects TRBV11-1 to TRBJ1-6; 9 nucleotides line up with TRBD1. The CDR3 is 15 amino acids. Germline V lookup: CDR1 SGHAT, CDR2 FQDESV (reference sequence). V was clipped by 1 base and J by 9 bases; unmatched bases: 4. The CDR3 DNA sequence: TGTGCCAGCAGCTTAGAGGGACAGGGCACTTCACCCCTCCACTTT. Protein: CASSLEGQGTSPLHF.

This chain uses TRBV28 with TRBJ2-5; TRBD2 might be the D (6 bases). The CDR3 extends over 12 amino acids. The V gene's germline CDR1 is MDHEN and CDR2 SYDVKM. Trimming left V 6 bases short and J 7 bases short, with 12 bases between. In DNA, the CDR3 is TGTGCCAGCAGCCGCCTTAGCGGGACCCAGTACTTC. Translated, it gives CASSRLSGTQYF.

The rearrangement uses TRBV30 and TRBJ1-1, with 10 bases aligning to TRBD1. This CDR3 region has 12 residues. CDR1 and CDR2 from the germline V gene are GTSNPN and SVGIG (reference sequence). V lost 3 bases to trimming and J lost 12 bases; unmatched junction nucleotides: 7. The CDR3 protein is CAWRTGGLVSFF. The CDR3 nucleotides read TGTGCCTGGAGGACAGGGGGCTTGGTTTCTTTCTTT.

The chain joins TRBV18 to TRBJ2-4; possible D gene TRBD1, 5 bases. The CDR3 has 14 amino acids. CDR1 KGHSH and CDR2 LQKENI come from the germline V gene. V was clipped by 1 base and J by 8 bases, with 12 bases between them. CDR3 bases: TGTGCCAGCTCACCACGGCCAGGGTCGGACATTCAGTACTTC. Amino acids: CASSPRPGSDIQYF.

The chain recombines TRBV11-2 with TRBJ1-4, with TRBD1 identical over 7 bases. The CDR3 totals 16 residues. Trimming removed 2 bases from V and 2 bases from J; junction bases left unmatched: 5. Looked up from germline, CDR1 is SGHAT and CDR2 is FQNNGV. CDR3 amino acids: CASSLQGVMTNEKLFF. CDR3 nucleotide sequence: TGTGCCAGCAGCTTACAGGGGGTGATGACTAATGAAAAACTGTTTTTT.

This sequence joins TRBV19 and TRBJ1-2, with 8 positions matching TRBD1. Trimming removed 6 bases from V and 5 bases from J; junction bases left unmatched: 8. Germline-derived CDR1 and CDR2 are LNHDA and SQIVND (reference sequence). The CDR3 runs to 14 residues. This CDR3 reads CASRPTTGEYGYTF. DNA of the CDR3: TGTGCCAGTAGACCGACGACAGGGGAGTATGGCTACACCTTC.

The rearrangement joins TRBV27 to TRBJ2-7; 8 bases agree with TRBD1. Germline V CDR1 and CDR2: MNHEY, SMNVEV (reference sequence). V gave up 3 bases and J gave up 0 bases; unmatched junction bases: 1. The CDR3 totals 14 residues. CDR3 nucleotide sequence: TGTGCCAGCAGTTTCCAGGGGGCCTCCTACGAGCAGTACTTC. Translating gives CASSFQGASYEQYF.

The V and J genes are TRBV9 and TRBJ2-5; 9 nucleotides agree with TRBD1. The V gene end was trimmed by 4 bases and the J gene end by 5 bases; junction bases not matched to a gene: 12. The CDR3 sequence is 16 residues long. Per the germline V gene, CDR1 is SGDLS and CDR2 is YYNGEE. The CDR3 DNA sequence: TGTGCCAGCAGCCCCCAATCCTACAGGGGGCGGGAGACCCAGTACTTC. Protein product: CASSPQSYRGRETQYF.